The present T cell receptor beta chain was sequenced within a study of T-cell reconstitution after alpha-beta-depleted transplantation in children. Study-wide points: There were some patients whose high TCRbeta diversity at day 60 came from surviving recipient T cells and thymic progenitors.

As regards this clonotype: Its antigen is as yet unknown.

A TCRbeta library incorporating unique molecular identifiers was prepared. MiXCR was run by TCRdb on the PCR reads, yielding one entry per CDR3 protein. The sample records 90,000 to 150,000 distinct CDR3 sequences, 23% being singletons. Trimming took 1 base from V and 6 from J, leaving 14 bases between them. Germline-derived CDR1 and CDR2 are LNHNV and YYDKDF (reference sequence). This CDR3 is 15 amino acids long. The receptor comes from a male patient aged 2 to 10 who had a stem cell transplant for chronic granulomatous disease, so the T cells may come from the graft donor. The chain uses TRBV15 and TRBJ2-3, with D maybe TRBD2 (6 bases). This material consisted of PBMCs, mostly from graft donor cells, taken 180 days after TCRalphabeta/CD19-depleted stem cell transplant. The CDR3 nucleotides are TGTGCCACCAGCAGAGGGGACGGGAGCATGGATACGCAGTATTTT. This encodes CATSRGDGSMDTQYF.